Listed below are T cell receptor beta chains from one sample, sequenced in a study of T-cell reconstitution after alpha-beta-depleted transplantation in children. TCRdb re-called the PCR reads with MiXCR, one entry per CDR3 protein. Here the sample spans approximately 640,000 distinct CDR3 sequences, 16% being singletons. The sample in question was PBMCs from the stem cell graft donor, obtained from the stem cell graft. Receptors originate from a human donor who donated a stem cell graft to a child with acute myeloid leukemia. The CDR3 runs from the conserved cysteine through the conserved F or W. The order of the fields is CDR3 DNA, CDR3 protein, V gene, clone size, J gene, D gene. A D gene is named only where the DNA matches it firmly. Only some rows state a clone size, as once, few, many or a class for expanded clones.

cdr3_nt: TGTGCCAGCAGTTTTAGGGGTAGGGAGGATTATGGCTACACCTTC
cdr3_aa: CASSFRGREDYGYTF
v_call: TRBV28
clone_size: -
j_call: TRBJ1-2
d_call: -

cdr3_nt: TGTGCCAGCAGCCCTCAGGGGGGGTATGAGCAGTTCTTC
cdr3_aa: CASSPQGGYEQFF
v_call: TRBV9
clone_size: few
j_call: TRBJ2-1
d_call: -

cdr3_nt: TGTGCCAGCAGCCCCGGGACAGGGGTGGAGGAGACCCAGTACTTC
cdr3_aa: CASSPGTGVEETQYF
v_call: TRBV11-3
clone_size: few
j_call: TRBJ2-5
d_call: TRBD1

cdr3_nt: TGTGCCAGCAGTGAATATTATCCGAGGAGCTCCTACAATGAGCAGTTCTTC
cdr3_aa: CASSEYYPRSSYNEQFF
v_call: TRBV25-1
clone_size: -
j_call: TRBJ2-1
d_call: -

cdr3_nt: TGCAGTGCTAGGGTAGCGGGGGGGAACAATGAGCAGTTCTTC
cdr3_aa: CSARVAGGNNEQFF
v_call: TRBV20-1
clone_size: many
j_call: TRBJ2-1
d_call: TRBD2

cdr3_nt: TGTGCCAGCAGTGAAGCTGGAACCTGGTGGGCTTTCTTT
cdr3_aa: CASSEAGTWWAFF
v_call: TRBV6-1
clone_size: few
j_call: TRBJ1-1
d_call: -

cdr3_nt: TGTGCCAGCAGTTTAAGGGCCGGGGGGGCCTTGGACACAGATACGCAGTATTTT
cdr3_aa: CASSLRAGGALDTDTQYF
v_call: TRBV27
clone_size: -
j_call: TRBJ2-3
d_call: TRBD2

cdr3_nt: TGTGCCAGCAGCATAACGGGACAGGGTTACAATGAGCAGTTCTTC
cdr3_aa: CASSITGQGYNEQFF
v_call: TRBV7-3
clone_size: few
j_call: TRBJ2-1
d_call: TRBD1

cdr3_nt: TGTGCCAGCAGTTTACAGACATTCTCTGGAAACACCATATATTTT
cdr3_aa: CASSLQTFSGNTIYF
v_call: TRBV12-3/TRBV12-4
clone_size: few
j_call: TRBJ1-3
d_call: -

cdr3_nt: TGCAGTGCTCCCGGGACAGGCACCGGGGAGCTGTTTTTT
cdr3_aa: CSAPGTGTGELFF
v_call: TRBV20-1
clone_size: few
j_call: TRBJ2-2
d_call: TRBD1

cdr3_nt: TGCGCCAGCAGTGCGCCTGCCGGGGACTGGAGCAATCAGCCCCAGCATTTT
cdr3_aa: CASSAPAGDWSNQPQHF
v_call: TRBV10-1
clone_size: few
j_call: TRBJ1-5
d_call: -

cdr3_nt: TGTGCCAGCAGCCCCACTGGCGGGCTGGGCCCCGGGGAGCTGTTTTTT
cdr3_aa: CASSPTGGLGPGELFF
v_call: TRBV27
clone_size: -
j_call: TRBJ2-2
d_call: -

cdr3_nt: TGCAGTGCTAGCTTGACAGGGGTTGGTGTCTATGAGCAGTTCTTC
cdr3_aa: CSASLTGVGVYEQFF
v_call: TRBV20-1
clone_size: -
j_call: TRBJ2-1
d_call: TRBD1

cdr3_nt: TGCAGTGCTAGATACCCCTTCGGACTCGACACCGGGGAGCTGTTTTTT
cdr3_aa: CSARYPFGLDTGELFF
v_call: TRBV20-1
clone_size: few
j_call: TRBJ2-2
d_call: -

cdr3_nt: TGCAGTGCTAGAGACCAGGGGGGTGCGAACACCGGGGAGCTGTTTTTT
cdr3_aa: CSARDQGGANTGELFF
v_call: TRBV20-1
clone_size: -
j_call: TRBJ2-2
d_call: -

cdr3_nt: TGTGCCAGCAGCCCAAAGGGCCCGTACGAGCAGTACTTC
cdr3_aa: CASSPKGPYEQYF
v_call: TRBV11-1
clone_size: -
j_call: TRBJ2-7
d_call: -

cdr3_nt: TGTGCCAGCAGTACACAAGCCCAAGAGACCCAGTACTTC
cdr3_aa: CASSTQAQETQYF
v_call: TRBV6-6
clone_size: many
j_call: TRBJ2-5
d_call: -

cdr3_nt: TGTGCCAGCAGCCAAGATCGGACAGGCTCATTCGACAATGAGCAGTTCTTC
cdr3_aa: CASSQDRTGSFDNEQFF
v_call: TRBV4-2
clone_size: -
j_call: TRBJ2-1
d_call: TRBD1

cdr3_nt: TGTGCCAGCAGCGTACAAGGGCACACTGAAGCTTTCTTT
cdr3_aa: CASSVQGHTEAFF
v_call: TRBV9
clone_size: few
j_call: TRBJ1-1
d_call: -

cdr3_nt: TGCGCCAGCAGCTTGGAGATCTCCTACGAGCAGTACTTC
cdr3_aa: CASSLEISYEQYF
v_call: TRBV5-1
clone_size: -
j_call: TRBJ2-7
d_call: -

cdr3_nt: TGTGCCAGCAGGCCCGGGACTAGGAGTGAGCAGTTCTTC
cdr3_aa: CASRPGTRSEQFF
v_call: TRBV6-2/TRBV6-3
clone_size: -
j_call: TRBJ2-1
d_call: TRBD2

cdr3_nt: TGCAGCGTTAACACGGGCCAGGGAACCGGGGAGCTGTTTTTT
cdr3_aa: CSVNTGQGTGELFF
v_call: TRBV29-1
clone_size: many
j_call: TRBJ2-2
d_call: -

cdr3_nt: TGTGCCAGCAGCTTGAACACAGGGACCTACAATGAGCAGTTCTTC
cdr3_aa: CASSLNTGTYNEQFF
v_call: TRBV5-6
clone_size: few
j_call: TRBJ2-1
d_call: -

cdr3_nt: TGTGCCAGCAGCTTAGCGGGACAGGGCATTTCACCCCTCCACTTT
cdr3_aa: CASSLAGQGISPLHF
v_call: TRBV7-2
clone_size: few
j_call: TRBJ1-6
d_call: TRBD1

cdr3_nt: TGCAGTGCTAAAGGGGCGGCTCCGTATAATTCACCCCTCCACTTT
cdr3_aa: CSAKGAAPYNSPLHF
v_call: TRBV20-1
clone_size: -
j_call: TRBJ1-6
d_call: -

cdr3_nt: TGTGCCAGCAGTGCTGCCGGGACAGCAAACACTGAAGCTTTCTTT
cdr3_aa: CASSAAGTANTEAFF
v_call: TRBV6-1
clone_size: -
j_call: TRBJ1-1
d_call: TRBD1

cdr3_nt: TGTGCCAGCAGCAAAAATGGGCAGAAGCACAATGAGCAGTTCTTC
cdr3_aa: CASSKNGQKHNEQFF
v_call: TRBV21-1
clone_size: few
j_call: TRBJ2-1
d_call: -

cdr3_nt: TGTGCCATCAGTGAGTCGGCCCAGAATAGCAATCAGCCCCAGCATTTT
cdr3_aa: CAISESAQNSNQPQHF
v_call: TRBV10-3
clone_size: many
j_call: TRBJ1-5
d_call: -

cdr3_nt: TGTGCCACCAGCAGAGATCAACCCAACAAGGGCGAGCAGTACTTC
cdr3_aa: CATSRDQPNKGEQYF
v_call: TRBV15
clone_size: many
j_call: TRBJ2-7
d_call: -

cdr3_nt: TGCAGCGTTGAAGTTTCGAAGATTAGCGGGCGTAATGAGCAGTTCTTC
cdr3_aa: CSVEVSKISGRNEQFF
v_call: TRBV29-1
clone_size: many
j_call: TRBJ2-1
d_call: TRBD2